Listed here are 25 T cell receptor beta chains from one sample, sequenced in a study of graft-versus-host responses after intestinal transplantation. The repertoire was sequenced with immunoSEQ multiplex PCR; TCRdb's copy has only in-frame clones and lacks some. Among tens of thousands of clones listed, 89% were seen once. The graft tissue was processed, and this released both intraepithelial and lamina propria lymphocytes. Sample: ileum tissue, taken around 350 days after transplant. The receptors originated from a human patient who received an intestinal transplant, so some T cells may come from the graft donor.

This clone was counted a single time. The chain joins TRBV28 to TRBJ2-7, with D hard to call. Germline V lookup: CDR1 MDHEN, CDR2 SYDVKM. V gave up 2 bases and J gave up 6 bases, with 2 bases separating them. CDR3 length equals 10 residues. As DNA, the CDR3 is TGTGCCAGCAGTTTAACCGAGCAGTACTTC. It codes for CASSLTEQYF.

The chain links TRBV6-6 to TRBJ1-1; a weak D match, TRBD1 (5 bases). Germline V gene sequence: CDR1 MNHNY, CDR2 SVGAGI (reference sequence). The CDR3 is 12 residues long. Trimming shortened V by 2 bases and J by 6 bases, and 7 bases separated the two germline ends. The CDR3 sequence is CASSYAGAEAFF. CDR3 bases: TGTGCCAGCAGTTACGCGGGGGCTGAAGCTTTCTTT.

The gene calls are TRBV6-1 and TRBJ1-4, with D maybe TRBD1 (6 bases). Between the trimmed V and J ends, which lost 4 bases and 7 bases, there was a span of 10 bases. The germline V gene encodes CDR1 MNHNS and CDR2 SASEGT. This CDR3 region has 13 residues. CDR3 sequence: CASSAHRVEKLFF. The CDR3 DNA is TGTGCCAGCAGTGCTCACAGGGTTGAAAAACTGTTTTTT.

V usage is TRBV10-3 and J usage is TRBJ2-1, with D possibly TRBD1 on 6 matching bases. Trimming took off 2 bases at V and 2 bases at J, with 13 bases between the two ends. Germline V gives CDR1 ENHRY, CDR2 SYGVKD. The CDR3 sequence is 16 residues long. In DNA, the CDR3 is TGTGCCATCAGTGAGGCCACAGGGTACCCCTACAATGAGCAGTTCTTC. Its protein is CAISEATGYPYNEQFF.

The chain links TRBV7-6 to TRBJ2-7; TRBD2 matches at 8 bases. The V gene end was trimmed by 2 bases and the J gene end by 2 bases; junction bases not matched to a gene: 8. The CDR3 totals 16 residues. Germline V CDR1 and CDR2: SGHVS, FNYEAQ. The CDR3 reads CASSLRPSGSTYEQYF. The CDR3 bases are TGTGCCAGCAGCTTACGCCCTAGCGGGTCTACCTACGAGCAGTACTTC.

This clone was detected only once. The chain couples TRBV2 to TRBJ2-7; 10 bases are a match to TRBD1. CDR1 is SNHLY, CDR2 FYNNEI, per germline. The CDR3 extends over 13 amino acids. J lost 4 bases, V lost 7 bases, and 4 bases had no gene match. DNA for the CDR3: TGTGCCAGCACCCGGGACAGGGGATACGAGCAGTACTTC. As protein: CASTRDRGYEQYF.

The chain carries TRBV2 and TRBJ1-5; 8 bases match TRBD1. The CDR3 has 15 amino acids. Germline-derived CDR1 and CDR2 are SNHLY and FYNNEI. V lost 3 bases and J lost 4; bases outside the gene matches: 5. Written as DNA, the CDR3 is TGTGCCAGCAGTGAGAGGACAGGGCTGAATCAGCCCCAGCATTTT. This translates into CASSERTGLNQPQHF.

This clone was seen a single time. V gene TRBV2 combines with J gene TRBJ2-4; TRBD1 agrees at 9 bases. V lost 4 bases, J lost 8 bases, and 6 bases stayed unmatched. The CDR3 has 14 residues. The germline V gene has CDR1 SNHLY and CDR2 FYNNEI. For the CDR3, the DNA is TGTGCCAGCAGTGCAGACAGGGGGATAGACATTCAGTACTTC. Amino acids: CASSADRGIDIQYF.

The CDR3 nucleotides are TGTGCCAGCAGCTTGCGAGTGGGGACTAATGAAAAACTGTTTTTT. Protein: CASSLRVGTNEKLFF. The chain couples TRBV5-6 to TRBJ1-4; D unresolved. The CDR3 has 15 residues. With 1 base removed from V and 2 bases from J, the gap between germline ends came to 9 bases. From germline, CDR1 is SGHDT and CDR2 YYEEEE.

The gene calls are TRBV29-1 and TRBJ2-6, with D unresolved. Germline assignment: CDR1 SQVTM and CDR2 ANQGSEA. V was shortened by 3 bases and J by 4 bases, with 4 bases between the two germline ends. The CDR3 consists of 12 residues. The CDR3 protein is CSVDTGANVLTF. The CDR3 nucleotides read TGCAGCGTTGATACCGGGGCCAACGTCCTGACTTTC.

The chain employs TRBV6-5 and TRBJ1-4, with D unresolved. Germline CDR1 and CDR2: MNHEY and SVGAGI. This CDR3 region has 15 residues. Trimming removed 0 bases at V and 4 bases at J, with 9 bases between. CDR3 loop: CASSYSGSVNEKLFF. CDR3 sequence (DNA): TGTGCCAGCAGTTACTCGGGCAGCGTTAATGAAAAACTGTTTTTT.

The J gene is TRBJ2-7, the V gene TRBV7-9, with D tentatively TRBD2 (6 bases). Germline CDR1 reads SEHNR; CDR2 reads FQNEAQ (reference sequence). This CDR3 has 16 residues. Deletions cut 2 bases from V and 7 bases from J, with 21 bases between. The CDR3 sequence is CASSLTTAGPQREQYF. CDR3 in DNA: TGTGCCAGCAGCTTAACCACCGCGGGACCTCAGAGGGAGCAGTACTTC.

J is TRBJ1-5 and V is TRBV6-6, with a weak D call TRBD1 (6 bases). The CDR3 consists of 15 residues. In germline, CDR1 is MNHNY, CDR2 SVGAGI (reference sequence). V gave up 7 bases and J gave up 1 base, with 14 bases separating them. The CDR3 nucleotides are TGTGCCAGCACCCCTAGGGGGAACAGCAATCAGCCCCAGCATTTT. Translating gives CASTPRGNSNQPQHF.

The chain has TRBV4-1 and TRBJ1-2; D possibly corresponds to TRBD1 (6 bases). Germline V lookup: CDR1 MGHRA, CDR2 YSYEKL. The ends were cut back, 0 bases at V and 7 bases at J, with 12 bases in the middle. The CDR3 loop spans 14 amino acids. CDR3 loop: CASSQDSGGGGYTF. The CDR3 DNA follows: TGCGCCAGCAGCCAAGATTCGGGGGGCGGTGGCTACACCTTC.

The rearrangement joins TRBV7-8 to TRBJ2-5; TRBD2 aligns across 9 bases. Germline V gene sequence: CDR1 SGHVS, CDR2 FQNEAQ. The CDR3 length is 16 residues. V shed 2 bases, J shed 2 bases, and the junction held 6 bases outside the gene matches. CDR3 bases: TGTGCCAGCAGCTTATGGCGGGAGGGCATTCAAGAGACCCAGTACTTC. Translating it yields CASSLWREGIQETQYF.

The chain links TRBV5-6 to TRBJ1-6, with 7 nucleotides matching TRBD1. Unmatched junction bases numbered 8, after V lost 4 bases and J lost 10 bases. The length of the CDR3 is 14 residues. Germline assignment: CDR1 SGHDT and CDR2 YYEEEE. The CDR3 protein is CASSRRQGHSPLHF. The DNA of the CDR3 is TGTGCCAGCAGCCGAAGACAGGGACACTCACCCCTCCACTTT.

This chain links TRBV4-1 with TRBJ2-7, with D uncertain. Trimming shortened V by 3 bases and J by 1 base, and 10 bases separated the two germline ends. Germline V gene lookup returns CDR1 MGHRA and CDR2 YSYEKL. The CDR3 is 14 residues long. The CDR3 is CASSQSSKSYEQYF. The CDR3 DNA sequence: TGCGCCAGCAGCCAGTCTTCTAAGTCCTACGAGCAGTACTTC.

The chain employs TRBV19 and TRBJ2-5; tentatively, D is TRBD1 (6 bases). CDR1 LNHDA and CDR2 SQIVND come from the germline V gene (reference sequence). This CDR3 has 14 amino acids. Trimming left V 7 bases short and J 4 bases short, with 16 bases between. The CDR3 DNA reads TGTGCCAGTACTTTGGCAGGGGACCGAGAGACCCAGTACTTC. Amino acid sequence: CASTLAGDRETQYF.

This clone has a handful of counts. This sequence joins TRBV2 and TRBJ2-5, with 10 bases aligning to TRBD2. CDR1 SNHLY and CDR2 FYNNEI come from the germline V gene. The ends lost 2 bases at V and 5 bases at J; junction bases unmatched: 5. The CDR3 has 15 residues. This CDR3 reads CASSETSGGVETQYF. The CDR3, as DNA: TGTGCCAGCAGTGAAACCAGCGGGGGGGTCGAGACCCAGTACTTC. The complete variable domain, with remaining parts taken from reference TRBV2 and TRBJ2-5, reads EPEVTQTPSHQVTQMGQEVILRCVPISNHLYFYWYRQILGQKVEFLVSFYNNEISEKSEIFDDQFSVERPDGSNFTLKIRSTKLEDSAMYFCASSETSGGVETQYFGPGTRLLVL.

The gene calls are TRBV29-1 and TRBJ1-4; no firm D call. The length of the CDR3 is 12 residues. With 7 bases removed from V and 4 bases from J, the gap between germline ends came to 10 bases. CDR1 SQVTM and CDR2 ANQGSEA come from the germline V gene. CDR3 sequence (DNA): TGCAGCGGAGGGTCGCTTAATGAAAAACTGTTTTTT. Its protein is CSGGSLNEKLFF.

The chain recombines TRBV5-6 with TRBJ1-2; 7 bases map to TRBD1. The CDR3 totals 13 residues. Germline lookup yields CDR1 SGHDT and CDR2 YYEEEE. The V segment lost 2 bases and the J segment 3 bases; nucleotides outside the gene matches: 1. CDR3 region: CASSFTGDYGYTF. The CDR3 coding sequence is TGTGCCAGCAGCTTTACAGGGGACTATGGCTACACCTTC.

The V gene is TRBV9, the J gene TRBJ1-4; 8 nucleotides agree with TRBD1. J was trimmed by 8 bases and V by 2 bases; bases with no gene match: 11. Germline CDR1 is SGDLS and CDR2 is YYNGEE. The CDR3 is made up of 16 amino acids. CDR3 region: CASSVSPRTGQEKLFF. In nucleotides, the CDR3 is TGTGCCAGCAGCGTCTCCCCCCGGACAGGGCAAGAAAAACTGTTTTTT.

CDR3 in amino acids: CASSRGRDRGFAGNTIYF. CDR3 bases: TGTGCCAGCAGCAGAGGTCGGGACAGGGGGTTCGCTGGAAACACCATATATTTT. The chain carries TRBV13 and TRBJ1-3, with 11 positions matching TRBD1. The germline V gene encodes CDR1 PRHDT and CDR2 FYEKMQ (reference sequence). The length of the CDR3 is 18 residues. J was trimmed by 2 bases and V by 5 bases; bases with no gene match: 11.

This clone is a singleton in its sample. J is TRBJ2-5 and V is TRBV28; D remains ambiguous. This CDR3 spans 13 amino acids. The germline gives CDR1 MDHEN, CDR2 SYDVKM. Deletions cut 6 bases from V and 2 bases from J, with 10 bases between. The CDR3 sequence: CASRTTLQETQYF. DNA for the CDR3: TGTGCCAGCAGAACGACATTACAAGAGACCCAGTACTTC.

In its sample, this clone was seen a few times. The chain uses TRBV7-6 and TRBJ2-3; TRBD2 matches at 14 bases. The CDR3 totals 18 residues. V shed 3 bases and J 0 bases; nucleotides not matched to a gene: 5. CDR1 and CDR2 (germline): SGHVS, FNYEAQ. CDR3 DNA: TGTGCCAGCAGCTTGGGACTAGCGGGAGTAAGGAGCACAGATACGCAGTATTTT. Translation gives CASSLGLAGVRSTDTQYF.